The T cell receptor beta chain under discussion was sequenced for a study of blood T cells in healthy people across ages. Study observations and caveats: Researchers said unsorted PBMCs prevented a conclusive naive versus antigen-experienced comparison. Estimates of total diversity, which came from one million sequenced T cells, were considered to be underestimates.

V shed 0 bases and J shed 7 bases, with 13 bases lying between them. The CDR3 totals 14 residues. Germline V gene sequence: CDR1 DFQATT, CDR2 SNEGSKA (reference sequence). A second PCR of about 7 to 11 cycles used a sample-barcoded 5' primer and a J-beta primer mix. TCRdb redid the calling of the 5' RACE reads with MiXCR, one entry per CDR3 protein. The sample yields about 780,000 distinct CDR3 sequences, less than 60% seen once. In its sample, this clonotype was seen a few times. Its antigen is currently unknown. This TCR was sampled from a man aged 80 or over in good health. Specimen: blood. V usage is TRBV20-1 and J usage is TRBJ2-4; D tentatively reads TRBD1 or TRBD2 (5 bases each). CDR3 sequence reads: CSARDSRGANIQYF. Written as DNA, the CDR3 is TGCAGTGCTAGAGATTCCAGAGGGGCCAACATTCAGTACTTC.